This record covers a single T cell receptor (beta chain). Its antigen is as yet unknown. This sample is drawn from a study of cytomegalovirus exposure and HLA in healthy donors. The PCR made use of 60 Vbeta and 13 Jbeta primers. Data came from immunoSEQ multiplex PCR; TCRdb stores just in-frame clones and leaves some out. The sample consists of fewer than 200,000 clones, roughly four fifths of them appearing once. Study observations and caveats: V- and J-gene trimming of TCR beta was linked (in a later analysis) to a missense DCLRE1C variant. In vitro assays verified that three CMV-associated chains recognized CMV antigens specifically. Among the most significant clusters, several appeared linked to common viral pathogens in a later analysis. Most TCRs appeared rarely, but some public TCRs recurred in many donors.

Germline V CDR1 and CDR2: SGHDT, YYEEEE. V lost 0 bases, J lost 4 bases, and 8 bases lay in between. This CDR3 is built from 13 residues. The material sequenced was PBMCs. The rearrangement joins TRBV5-6 to TRBJ2-7; D remains ambiguous. The receptor comes from a man aged 18 to 30 in good health and CMV-seronegative. The CDR3 DNA follows: TGTGCCAGCAGCTTGGACACAGAGTACGAGCAGTACTTC. The encoded protein is CASSLDTEYEQYF.